These 19 T cell receptor beta chains share one sample of origin, sequenced in a study of regulatory T cells in long-lasting Graves disease. With iRepertoire HTBI primers and Arm-PCR of CDR3 regions, TCR beta libraries were built. TCRdb called the multiplex PCR reads again in MiXCR, with one record for every CDR3 protein. In the table there are about 430,000 distinct CDR3 sequences, around 20% of which are singletons. Time point denoted: persistent/refractory GD, antithyroid drugs over 5 years with positive TRAb. Construction of the TCR library relied on RNA isolated from PBMCs. Sequencing used peripheral blood mononuclear cells (PBMCs), obtained when the disease was refractory, from a patient treated with antithyroid drugs. The origin of the receptors is a female donor with Graves disease.

This clonotype was counted ten times or more. V is TRBV28 and J is TRBJ2-2; 8 nucleotides match TRBD1. This CDR3 comprises 14 residues. Trimming at V came to 6 bases and at J to 8 bases, leaving 8 bases not matched to a gene. Per the germline V gene, CDR1 is MDHEN and CDR2 is SYDVKM. The CDR3 DNA is TGTGCCAGCAGACCCCAGGGGGCGAGGGGGGAGCTGTTTTTT. The encoded protein is CASRPQGARGELFF. Based on the CDR3 plus reference TRBV28 and TRBJ2-2, the full variable domain is DVKVTQSSRYLVKRTGEKVFLECVQDMDHENMFWYRQDPGLGLRLIYFSYDVKMKEKGDIPEGYSVSREKKERFSLILESASTNQTSMYLCASRPQGARGELFFGEGSRLTVL.

The chain employs TRBV9 and TRBJ2-2; the match to TRBD2 covers 8 bases. The CDR3 spans 18 residues. Trimming at V came to 3 bases and at J to 0 bases, leaving 10 bases not matched to a gene. Germline V gene data show CDR1 as SGDLS and CDR2 as YYNGEE. The CDR3 nucleotides are TGTGCCAGCAGCGCCCGTAGTGGTAGCGGGACGAACACCGGGGAGCTGTTTTTT. Translation: CASSARSGSGTNTGELFF.

This clonotype was detected only a few times. The chain employs TRBV5-1 and TRBJ2-7, with TRBD2 matching over 13 bases. The CDR3 totals 16 residues. V shed 0 bases and J 6 bases; nucleotides not matched to a gene: 6. Germline loops: CDR1 SGHRS, CDR2 YFSETQ. The chain's CDR3 is CASSLGTSGSLSEQYF. The DNA of the CDR3 is TGCGCCAGCAGCTTGGGGACTAGCGGGAGCCTGAGCGAGCAGTACTTC.

This clonotype was detected many times. The rearrangement links TRBV28 to TRBJ2-7; D may be TRBD1 or TRBD2 (5 bases each). V lost 5 bases and J 0 bases, leaving 14 bases between the germline ends. This CDR3 is 15 amino acids long. Germline CDR1 reads MDHEN; CDR2 reads SYDVKM. CDR3 sequence: CASSPSGPFSYEQYF. DNA for the CDR3: TGTGCCAGCAGTCCCTCGGGACCCTTCTCCTACGAGCAGTACTTC.

A few counts support this clonotype. This rearrangement joins TRBV6-1 to TRBJ2-3; 12 nucleotides agree with TRBD1. CDR1 and CDR2 from the germline V gene are MNHNS and SASEGT. Unmatched junction bases numbered 7, after V lost 6 bases and J lost 3 bases. This CDR3 has 16 residues. The CDR3 nucleotides are TGTGCCAGCAGGCCAGGGACAGGGGGCGCGACAGATACGCAGTATTTT. It yields the protein CASRPGTGGATDTQYF.

This clonotype was counted between two and nine times. The rearrangement links TRBV20-1 to TRBJ1-5; D may be TRBD1 (5 bases). CDR1 DFQATT and CDR2 SNEGSKA come from the germline V gene (reference sequence). Trimming removed 6 bases at V and 4 bases at J, with 13 bases between. The CDR3 spans 13 residues. CDR3 in DNA: TGCAGTGCCATAAGCAGGGCGAATCAGCCCCAGCATTTT. Encoded protein: CSAISRANQPQHF.

This clonotype was counted between two and nine times. V and J are TRBV7-9 and TRBJ2-2; a weak D match, TRBD2 (5 bases). From germline, CDR1 is SEHNR and CDR2 FQNEAQ (reference sequence). V lost 8 bases and J 0 bases, leaving 7 bases between the germline ends. This CDR3 has 13 residues. In DNA, the CDR3 is TGTGCCAGCGGGAGTTCGAACACCGGGGAGCTGTTTTTT. It translates to CASGSSNTGELFF.

This clonotype was counted between two and nine times. The CDR3 reads CAWGSLYEQYF. Here the CDR3 DNA reads TGTGCCTGGGGATCCCTCTACGAGCAGTACTTC. The chain combines TRBV30 with TRBJ2-7; D is unresolved. Germline V gene data show CDR1 as GTSNPN and CDR2 as SVGIG (reference sequence). The CDR3 runs to 11 residues. The germline V and J ends were trimmed by 5 bases and 3 bases, with 8 bases remaining between them.

This clonotype has more than one count but fewer than ten. This rearrangement joins TRBV9 to TRBJ2-4, with 7 bases lining up with TRBD1. Germline V gene data show CDR1 as SGDLS and CDR2 as YYNGEE. The CDR3 has 12 residues. V lost 3 bases, J lost 8 bases, and 2 bases stayed unmatched. The CDR3: CASSGTGDIQYF. CDR3 bases: TGTGCCAGCAGCGGAACAGGGGACATTCAGTACTTC.

This clonotype has a single count. This may be a read error: a much more frequent sequence differs by one nucleotide. This rearrangement joins TRBV28 to TRBJ1-5; 7 bases agree with TRBD1. The CDR3 covers 18 residues. CDR1 MDHEN and CDR2 SYDVKM come from the germline V gene. This chain's CDR3 is CAGSPQGRTGYSNQPQHF. Here the CDR3 DNA reads TGTGCCGGCAGCCCCCAGGGTAGGACAGGTTATAGCAATCAGCCCCAGCATTTT.

This clonotype was observed many times. The V and J genes are TRBV2 and TRBJ2-2; the D is unclear. Trimming pared 2 bases from V and 1 base from J, leaving 5 bases between. The CDR3 consists of 14 residues. Germline-derived CDR1 and CDR2 are SNHLY and FYNNEI. CDR3 bases: TGTGCCAGCAGTGAAAACTGGAACACCGGGGAGCTGTTTTTT. It translates to CASSENWNTGELFF.

The sample holds many counts of this clonotype. The genes are TRBV20-1 and TRBJ2-7; D possibly corresponds to TRBD1 (6 bases). CDR1 is DFQATT and CDR2 is SNEGSKA in the germline V gene (reference sequence). The V and J ends lost 6 bases and 5 bases respectively, with 14 bases between them. This CDR3 spans 12 amino acids. The DNA of the CDR3 is TGCAGTGCGACTACGTCAGGGGACGAGCAGTACTTC. It yields the protein CSATTSGDEQYF.

This clonotype was detected only a few times. The chain has TRBV19 and TRBJ2-2, with D possibly matching TRBD1 (6 bases). The CDR3 contains 14 residues. Germline V gene sequence: CDR1 LNHDA, CDR2 SQIVND (reference sequence). Between the trimmed V and J ends, which lost 7 bases and 2 bases, there was a span of 11 bases. CDR3 amino acids: CASMGTLNTGELFF. The CDR3 DNA sequence: TGTGCCAGTATGGGGACACTAAACACCGGGGAGCTGTTTTTT. Together with reference TRBV19 and TRBJ2-2, the CDR3 gives the full variable domain: DGGITQSPKYLFRKEGQNVTLSCEQNLNHDAMYWYRQDPGQGLRLIYYSQIVNDFQKGDIAEGYSVSREKKESFPLTVTSAQKNPTAFYLCASMGTLNTGELFFGEGSRLTVL.

Ten or more counts support this clonotype. This chain joins TRBV5-6 and TRBJ1-4; the D gene is possibly TRBD1 (6 bases). The CDR3 spans 16 residues. The V gene's germline CDR1 is SGHDT and CDR2 YYEEEE. Trimming cost V 2 bases and J 2 bases, with 13 bases left between them. The CDR3 sequence: CASSFGGGLTNEKLFF. The CDR3 DNA follows: TGTGCCAGCAGCTTTGGCGGGGGGCTTACTAATGAAAAACTGTTTTTT.

This clonotype has at least ten counts. This chain's CDR3 is CASSEGLGAAKNIQYF. The CDR3 DNA follows: TGTGCCAGCAGTGAAGGGCTAGGGGCGGCCAAAAACATTCAGTACTTC. V gene TRBV2 combines with J gene TRBJ2-4, with D perhaps matching TRBD1 (5 bases). The CDR3 consists of 16 residues. V lost 1 base and J lost 1, with 11 bases in between. Germline lookup yields CDR1 SNHLY and CDR2 FYNNEI.

This clonotype was observed a handful of times. This sequence joins TRBV3-1 and TRBJ2-2; D perhaps matches TRBD2 (6 bases). From germline, CDR1 is LGHDT and CDR2 YNNKEL (reference sequence). V lost 1 base to trimming and J lost 6 bases, with 15 bases between them. This CDR3 is built from 16 residues. The CDR3 spells CASSQVREPRAGELFF. CDR3 bases: TGTGCCAGCAGCCAAGTTCGGGAGCCTAGGGCCGGGGAGCTGTTTTTT. Full variable domain (missing parts from reference TRBV3-1 and TRBJ2-2): DTAVSQTPKYLVTQMGNDKSIKCEQNLGHDTMYWYKQDSKKFLKIMFSYNNKELIINETVPNRFSPKSPDKAHLNLHINSLELGDSAVYFCASSQVREPRAGELFFGEGSRLTVL.

This clonotype was found many times. CDR3 nucleotides: TGTGCCAGCAGTTTATCGAGCTCTGGGGCCAACGTCCTGACTTTC. Translated, it gives CASSLSSSGANVLTF. The chain combines TRBV28 with TRBJ2-6, with no clear D. V gave up 1 base and J gave up 0 bases, with 4 bases separating them. This CDR3 has 15 amino acids. CDR1 is MDHEN and CDR2 is SYDVKM in the germline V gene.

With respect to this clonotype: A much bigger clone sits one base away, suggesting this may be a read error. No conserved phenylalanine or tryptophan is present at the end of the CDR3, so a read error is the likely explanation. This rearrangement joins TRBV5-6 to TRBJ1-5, with D possibly matching TRBD1 (5 bases). V lost 1 base to trimming and J lost 0 bases, with 11 bases between them. CDR1 SGHDT and CDR2 YYEEEE come from the germline V gene. This CDR3 is 16 amino acids long. CDR3 residues: CASSLRTTYSNQPQHL. Written as DNA, the CDR3 is TGTGCCAGCAGCTTGAGGACAACTTATAGCAATCAGCCCCAGCATCTT.

V is TRBV30 and J is TRBJ1-5, with TRBD1 identical over 10 bases. Trimming at V came to 0 bases and at J to 6 bases, leaving 5 bases not matched to a gene. This CDR3 contains 15 residues. Germline V gene lookup returns CDR1 GTSNPN and CDR2 SVGIG (reference sequence). DNA for the CDR3: TGTGCCTGGAGTGTCCGCGGGACAGGGGTTCAGCCCCAGCATTTT. This translates into CAWSVRGTGVQPQHF.